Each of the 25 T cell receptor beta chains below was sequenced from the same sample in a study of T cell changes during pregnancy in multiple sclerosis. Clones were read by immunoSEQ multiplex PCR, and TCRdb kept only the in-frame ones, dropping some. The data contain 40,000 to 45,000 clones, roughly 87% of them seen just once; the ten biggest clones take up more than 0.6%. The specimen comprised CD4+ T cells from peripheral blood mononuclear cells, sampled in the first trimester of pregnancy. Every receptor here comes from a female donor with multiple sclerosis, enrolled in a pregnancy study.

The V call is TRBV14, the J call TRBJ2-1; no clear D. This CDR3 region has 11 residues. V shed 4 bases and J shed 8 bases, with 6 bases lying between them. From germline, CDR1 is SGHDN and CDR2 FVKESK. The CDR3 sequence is CASSRGYEQFF. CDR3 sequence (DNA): TGTGCCAGCAGCCGAGGTTATGAGCAGTTCTTC.

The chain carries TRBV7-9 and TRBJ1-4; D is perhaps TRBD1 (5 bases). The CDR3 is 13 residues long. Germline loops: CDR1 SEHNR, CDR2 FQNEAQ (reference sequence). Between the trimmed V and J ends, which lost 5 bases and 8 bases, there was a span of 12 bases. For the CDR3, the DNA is TGTGCCAGCAGCCGAGCGGGGGGGGAAAAACTGTTTTTT. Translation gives CASSRAGGEKLFF.

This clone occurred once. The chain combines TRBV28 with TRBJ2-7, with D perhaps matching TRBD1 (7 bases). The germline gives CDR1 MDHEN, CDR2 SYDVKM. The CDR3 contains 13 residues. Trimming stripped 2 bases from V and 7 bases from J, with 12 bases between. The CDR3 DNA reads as TGTGCCAGCAGTTTAGGAGGGGGCTGGGAGCAGTACTTC. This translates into CASSLGGGWEQYF.

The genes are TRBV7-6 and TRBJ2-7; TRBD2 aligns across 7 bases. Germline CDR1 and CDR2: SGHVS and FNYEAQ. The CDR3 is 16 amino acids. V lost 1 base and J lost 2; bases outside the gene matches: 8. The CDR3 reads CASSLVSSGAPYEQYF. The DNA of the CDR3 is TGTGCCAGCAGCTTAGTATCCAGCGGGGCCCCCTACGAGCAGTACTTC.

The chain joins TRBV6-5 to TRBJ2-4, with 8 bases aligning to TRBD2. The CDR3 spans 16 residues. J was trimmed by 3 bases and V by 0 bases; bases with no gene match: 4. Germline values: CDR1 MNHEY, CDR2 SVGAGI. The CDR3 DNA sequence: TGTGCCAGCAGTTACTCGCGGGCGGGGGGCAAAAACATTCAGTACTTC. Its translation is CASSYSRAGGKNIQYF.

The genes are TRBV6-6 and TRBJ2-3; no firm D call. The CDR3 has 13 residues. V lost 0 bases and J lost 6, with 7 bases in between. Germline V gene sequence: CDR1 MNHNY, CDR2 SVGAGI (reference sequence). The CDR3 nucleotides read TGTGCCAGCAGTTACTCGACCGGGGATACGCAGTATTTT. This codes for CASSYSTGDTQYF.

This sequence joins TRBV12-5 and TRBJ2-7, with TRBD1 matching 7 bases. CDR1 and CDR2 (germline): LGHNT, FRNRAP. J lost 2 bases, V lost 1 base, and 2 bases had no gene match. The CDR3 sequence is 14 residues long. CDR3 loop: CASGLEQGPYEQYF. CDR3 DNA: TGTGCTAGTGGTTTGGAACAGGGGCCCTACGAGCAGTACTTC. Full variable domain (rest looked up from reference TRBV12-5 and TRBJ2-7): DARVTQTPRHKVTEMGQEVTMRCQPILGHNTVFWYRQTMMQGLELLAYFRNRAPLDDSGMPKDRFSAEMPDATLATLKIQPSEPRDSAVYFCASGLEQGPYEQYFGPGTRLTVT.

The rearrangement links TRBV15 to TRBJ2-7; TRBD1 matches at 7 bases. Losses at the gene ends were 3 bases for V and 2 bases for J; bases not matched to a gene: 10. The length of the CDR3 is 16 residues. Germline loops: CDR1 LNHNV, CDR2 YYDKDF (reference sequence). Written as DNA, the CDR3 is TGTGCCACCAGCAGGTACGCCGGGACAGCGACCTACGAGCAGTACTTC. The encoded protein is CATSRYAGTATYEQYF.

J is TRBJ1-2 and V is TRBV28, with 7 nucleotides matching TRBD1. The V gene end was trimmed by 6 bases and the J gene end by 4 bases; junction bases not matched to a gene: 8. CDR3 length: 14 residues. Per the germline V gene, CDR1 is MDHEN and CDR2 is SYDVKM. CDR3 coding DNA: TGTGCCAGCAGAACCGAAGGGACAGTCTATGGCTACACCTTC. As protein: CASRTEGTVYGYTF.

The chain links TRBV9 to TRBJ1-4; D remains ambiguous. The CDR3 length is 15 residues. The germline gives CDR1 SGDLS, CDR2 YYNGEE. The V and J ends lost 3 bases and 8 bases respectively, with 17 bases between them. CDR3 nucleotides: TGTGCCAGCAGCGCGGGAGGCCGGGAGGGCGAAAAACTGTTTTTT. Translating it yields CASSAGGREGEKLFF.

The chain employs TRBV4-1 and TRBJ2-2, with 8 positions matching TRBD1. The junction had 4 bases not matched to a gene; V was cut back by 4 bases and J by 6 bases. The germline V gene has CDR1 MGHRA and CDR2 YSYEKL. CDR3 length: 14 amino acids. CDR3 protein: CASSLQGGPGELFF. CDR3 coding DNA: TGCGCCAGCAGCCTACAGGGGGGCCCCGGGGAGCTGTTTTTT.

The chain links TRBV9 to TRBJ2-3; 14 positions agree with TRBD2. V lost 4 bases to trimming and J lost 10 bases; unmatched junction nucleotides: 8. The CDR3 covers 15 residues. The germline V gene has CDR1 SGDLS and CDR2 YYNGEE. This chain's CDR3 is CASSSGLAGGQAQYF. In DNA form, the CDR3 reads TGTGCCAGCAGCTCTGGACTAGCGGGAGGTCAAGCGCAGTATTTT. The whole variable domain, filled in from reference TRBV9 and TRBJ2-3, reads DSGVTQTPKHLITATGQRVTLRCSPRSGDLSVYWYQQSLDQGLQFLIQYYNGEERAKGNILERFSAQQFPDLHSELNLSSLELGDSALYFCASSSGLAGGQAQYFGPGTRLTVL.

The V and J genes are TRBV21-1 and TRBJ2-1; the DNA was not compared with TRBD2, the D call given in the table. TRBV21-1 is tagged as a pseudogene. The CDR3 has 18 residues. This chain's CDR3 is CASSNPLECGLPRDEQFF. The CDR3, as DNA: TGTGCCAGCAGCAATCCCCTCGAGTGCGGGCTACCGAGAGATGAGCAGTTCTTC.

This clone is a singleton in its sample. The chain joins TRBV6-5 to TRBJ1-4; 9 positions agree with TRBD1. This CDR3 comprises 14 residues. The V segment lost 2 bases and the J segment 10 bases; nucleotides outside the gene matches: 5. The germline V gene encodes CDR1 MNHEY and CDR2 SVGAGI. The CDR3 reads CASSYGGQGRKLFF. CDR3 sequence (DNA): TGTGCCAGCAGTTACGGGGGACAGGGACGAAAACTGTTTTTT.

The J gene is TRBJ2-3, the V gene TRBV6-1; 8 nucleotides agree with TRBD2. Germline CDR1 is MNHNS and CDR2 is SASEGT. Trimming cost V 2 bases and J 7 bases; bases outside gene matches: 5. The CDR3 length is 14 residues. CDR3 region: CASSESGRFNTQYF. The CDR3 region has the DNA TGTGCCAGCAGTGAAAGCGGGAGATTTAATACGCAGTATTTT.

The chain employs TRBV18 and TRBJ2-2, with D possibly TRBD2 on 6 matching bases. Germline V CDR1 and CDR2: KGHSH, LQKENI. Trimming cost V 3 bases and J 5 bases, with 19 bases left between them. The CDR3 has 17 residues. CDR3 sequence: CASSPPSGGTGTGELFF. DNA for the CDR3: TGTGCCAGCTCACCGCCTTCAGGCGGGACGGGGACCGGGGAGCTGTTTTTT.

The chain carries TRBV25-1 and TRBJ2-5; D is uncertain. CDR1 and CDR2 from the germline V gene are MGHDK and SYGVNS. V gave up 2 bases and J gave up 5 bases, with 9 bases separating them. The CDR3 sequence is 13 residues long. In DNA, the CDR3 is TGTGCCAGCAGTGAAACAGTCGATGAGACCCAGTACTTC. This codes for CASSETVDETQYF.

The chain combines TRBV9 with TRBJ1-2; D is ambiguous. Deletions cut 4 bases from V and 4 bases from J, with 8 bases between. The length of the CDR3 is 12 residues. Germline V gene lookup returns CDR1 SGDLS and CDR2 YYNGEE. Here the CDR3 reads CASSPPGYGYTF. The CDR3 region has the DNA TGTGCCAGCAGCCCTCCCGGCTATGGCTACACCTTC. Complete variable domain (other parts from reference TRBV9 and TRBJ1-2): DSGVTQTPKHLITATGQRVTLRCSPRSGDLSVYWYQQSLDQGLQFLIQYYNGEERAKGNILERFSAQQFPDLHSELNLSSLELGDSALYFCASSPPGYGYTFGSGTRLTVV.

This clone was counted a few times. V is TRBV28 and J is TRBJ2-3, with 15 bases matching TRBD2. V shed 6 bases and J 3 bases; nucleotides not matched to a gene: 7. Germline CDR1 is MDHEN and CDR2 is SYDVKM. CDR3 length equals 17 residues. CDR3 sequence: CASSPRGTSGRTDTQYF. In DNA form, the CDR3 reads TGTGCCAGCAGCCCCCGAGGGACTAGCGGGAGGACAGATACGCAGTATTTT. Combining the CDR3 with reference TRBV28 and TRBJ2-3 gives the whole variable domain DVKVTQSSRYLVKRTGEKVFLECVQDMDHENMFWYRQDPGLGLRLIYFSYDVKMKEKGDIPEGYSVSREKKERFSLILESASTNQTSMYLCASSPRGTSGRTDTQYFGPGTRLTVL.

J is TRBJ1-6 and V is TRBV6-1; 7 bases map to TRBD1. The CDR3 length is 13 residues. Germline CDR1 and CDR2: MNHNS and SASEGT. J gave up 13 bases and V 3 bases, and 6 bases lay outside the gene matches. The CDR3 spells CASSERDSQPLHF. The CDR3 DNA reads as TGTGCCAGCAGTGAGAGGGACAGTCAGCCCCTCCACTTT.

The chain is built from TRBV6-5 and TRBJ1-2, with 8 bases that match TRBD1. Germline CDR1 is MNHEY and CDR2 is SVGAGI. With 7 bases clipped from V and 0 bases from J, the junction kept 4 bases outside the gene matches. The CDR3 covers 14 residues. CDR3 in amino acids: CASTRTGSNYGYTF. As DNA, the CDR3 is TGTGCCAGCACCCGGACAGGGTCTAACTATGGCTACACCTTC.

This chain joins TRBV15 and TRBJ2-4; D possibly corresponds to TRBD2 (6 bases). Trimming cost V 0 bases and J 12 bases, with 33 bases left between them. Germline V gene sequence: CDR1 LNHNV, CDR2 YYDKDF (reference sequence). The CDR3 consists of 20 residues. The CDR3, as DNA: TGTGCCACCAGCAGAGAAGCGGTAGGGAGGCCCTCACACGGTAAGGGCTATCAGTACTTC. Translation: CATSREAVGRPSHGKGYQYF.

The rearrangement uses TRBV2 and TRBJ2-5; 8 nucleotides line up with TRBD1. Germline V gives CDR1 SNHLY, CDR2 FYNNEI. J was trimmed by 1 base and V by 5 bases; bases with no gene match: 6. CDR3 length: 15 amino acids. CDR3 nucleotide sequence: TGTGCCAGCAGTCCTAACAGGGGGTCCCAAGAGACCCAGTACTTC. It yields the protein CASSPNRGSQETQYF.

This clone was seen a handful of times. CDR3 region: CASSQGLGQYQSTINLGEQYF. As DNA, the CDR3 is TGTGCCAGCAGCCAAGGGCTCGGACAGTACCAATCTACGATTAATTTAGGCGAGCAGTACTTC. This chain connects TRBV14 to TRBJ2-7, with D perhaps matching TRBD1 (6 bases). The germline V and J ends were trimmed by 1 base and 6 bases, with 34 bases remaining between them. This CDR3 contains 21 residues. CDR1 and CDR2 (germline): SGHDN, FVKESK. The full variable domain, with the rest looked up from reference TRBV14 and TRBJ2-7, is EAGVTQFPSHSVIEKGQTVTLRCDPISGHDNLYWYRRVMGKEIKFLLHFVKESKQDESGMPNNRFLAERTGGTYSTLKVQPAELEDSGVYFCASSQGLGQYQSTINLGEQYFGPGTRLTVT.

This CDR3 reads CASSLMTSGTDTQYF. The CDR3 DNA is TGCGCCAGCAGCTTAATGACTAGCGGCACAGATACGCAGTATTTT. This chain links TRBV5-1 with TRBJ2-3, with 8 positions matching TRBD2. The junction had 3 bases not matched to a gene; V was cut back by 2 bases and J by 1 base. The CDR3 runs to 15 residues. Germline V gene data show CDR1 as SGHRS and CDR2 as YFSETQ.